The 25 T cell receptor beta chains reported below all come from one sample, sequenced in a study of tumor and adjacent non-tumor tissue in lung cancer. The template was RNA from unsorted bulk tissue. More than 3 cm separated this lung sample from the edge of the tumor. Three rounds of nested PCR, following a modified ARM-PCR protocol, produced the TCRbeta library. TCRdb independently ran MiXCR on the multiplex PCR reads; one entry per CDR3 protein. The sample records 110,000 or so distinct CDR3 sequences, 62% being singletons. Sequencing input: distant non-tumor lung tissue. All receptors come from a man in his 60s with non-small cell lung cancer.

The genes are TRBV6-1 and TRBJ1-5; D unresolved. The V end was cut by 9 bases, the J end by 3 bases, with 18 bases between. The CDR3 has 15 residues. Germline lookup yields CDR1 MNHNS and CDR2 SASEGT. In nucleotides, the CDR3 is TGTGCCAGGACTGAAAGCTGGCGGACCAATCAGCCCCAGCATTTT. It specifies CARTESWRTNQPQHF.

About this clonotype itself: This may stem from a read error, because a much larger clone lies one nucleotide away. This chain uses TRBV24-1 with TRBJ2-5; TRBD1 matches 8 bases. Germline CDR1 KGHDR, CDR2 SFDVKD. This CDR3 has 15 amino acids. The J segment lost 8 bases and the V segment lost 2 bases, leaving 9 bases of the junction unmatched. The CDR3 bases are TGTGCCACCAGTGATTATGGACAGGGCCTCGATACCCAGTACTTC. It yields the protein CATSDYGQGLDTQYF.

About this clonotype itself: This may be a read error, as it is one base from a much larger clone. CDR3 sequence reads: CASNLAYQFRGYTF. For the CDR3, the DNA is TGTGCCAGCAACTTAGCATATCAGTTCCGTGGCTACACCTTC. The rearrangement uses TRBV7-9 and TRBJ1-2; unclear D gene. Germline CDR1 and CDR2: SEHNR and FQNEAQ (reference sequence). The CDR3 has 14 amino acids. Complete variable domain (other parts from reference TRBV7-9 and TRBJ1-2): DTGVSQNPRHKITKRGQNVTFRCDPISEHNRLYWYRQTLGQGPEFLTYFQNEAQLEKSRLLSDRFSAERPKGSFSTLEIQRTEQGDSAMYLCASNLAYQFRGYTFGSGTRLTVV.

This clonotype ranks as medium-sized. The chain combines TRBV29-1 with TRBJ2-1; 7 bases align to TRBD1. The length of the CDR3 is 14 residues. J was trimmed by 4 bases and V by 2 bases; bases with no gene match: 5. The germline V gene encodes CDR1 SQVTM and CDR2 ANQGSEA. CDR3 coding DNA: TGCAGCGTTGAACATGGACAGGTTTACAATGAGCAGTTCTTC. It translates to CSVEHGQVYNEQFF.

The sample holds one count of this clonotype. A read error is possible here, since a much larger clone lies one base away. The rearrangement links TRBV20-1 to TRBJ2-5; TRBD2 agrees at 8 bases. Trimming took 3 bases from V and 5 from J; bases not matched to a gene: 8. CDR3 size: 14 residues. Looked up from germline, CDR1 is DFQATT and CDR2 is SNEGSKA (reference sequence). CDR3 sequence reads: CSASPGGLSETQYF. CDR3 nucleotides: TGCAGTGCTAGCCCGGGAGGGCTAAGTGAGACCCAGTACTTC.

This rearrangement joins TRBV6-6 to TRBJ2-2, with D maybe TRBD2 (5 bases). V shed 6 bases and J shed 4 bases, with 12 bases lying between them. CDR1 and CDR2 (germline): MNHNY, SVGAGI (reference sequence). The CDR3 totals 14 residues. Here the CDR3 reads CASRGEDLTGELFF. In nucleotides, the CDR3 is TGTGCCAGCAGGGGAGAGGACCTCACCGGGGAGCTGTTTTTT.

This clonotype was detected many times. The junction and the germline gene differ at one end; a read error may be behind it. The rearrangement joins TRBV20-1 to TRBJ2-3; unclear D gene. The CDR3 contains 14 residues. Germline values: CDR1 DFQATT, CDR2 SNEGSKA (reference sequence). In DNA form, the CDR3 reads TGCAGTGCTGGAGACACCTGGAGACCAGATACGCAGTATTTT. This codes for CSAGDTWRPDTQYF.

Notes on this clonotype: One end of the junction is discordant with germline, which a read error may explain. The V gene is TRBV4-3, the J gene TRBJ1-6; 11 nucleotides line up with TRBD1. This CDR3 region has 15 residues. The V gene's germline CDR1 is LGHNA and CDR2 YSLEER. The CDR3 DNA is TGCGCCAGTAGCCAAGGGACAGGGGGAAATTTACCCCTCCACTTT. Encoded protein: CASSQGTGGNLPLHF.

This clonotype has more than one count but fewer than ten. A much more abundant neighbour one base away suggests this may be a read error. This chain's CDR3 is CASSEHSEWFRYF. The CDR3 region has the DNA TGTGCCAGCAGTGAACACTCGGAGTGGTTCAGGTATTTT. The chain joins TRBV6-5 to TRBJ2-3; D remains unclear. The length of the CDR3 is 13 residues. The V gene's germline CDR1 is MNHEY and CDR2 SVGAGI. Trimming took 5 bases from V and 14 from J, leaving 20 bases between them.

Of note for this clonotype: The junction differs from germline at one of its ends, possibly a read error. The chain is built from TRBV11-3 and TRBJ1-1; D is possibly TRBD1 (5 bases). CDR1 SGHNT and CDR2 YENEEA come from the germline V gene. The CDR3 length is 13 residues. The DNA for the CDR3 is TGTGCCAGCGGCTTATTGATGGGGACTGGAGCTTCCTTT. Protein sequence: CASGLLMGTGASF.

In regard to this clonotype: One end of the junction fails to match germline, which may point to a read error. The chain links TRBV4-1 to TRBJ2-1; D is possibly TRBD2 (6 bases). Germline lookup yields CDR1 MGHRA and CDR2 YSYEKL. There are 16 residues in the CDR3. CDR3 amino acids: CASSQAQGGGYNEQFF. The CDR3 nucleotides are TGCGCCAGTAGCCAAGCTCAGGGAGGCGGATACAATGAGCAGTTCTTC.

A remark on this clonotype: The junction and the germline gene differ at one end; a read error may be behind it. The rearrangement joins TRBV13 to TRBJ2-7; D not certain. The CDR3 is 11 amino acids. CDR1 PRHDT and CDR2 FYEKMQ come from the germline V gene (reference sequence). The DNA of the CDR3 is TGTGCCTGCAGCATCGATAACGAGCAGTACTTC. Its translation is CACSIDNEQYF.

Turning to this clonotype: A much larger clonotype is one base distant, so this may be a read error. This rearrangement joins TRBV11-2 to TRBJ2-5; D unresolved. V was clipped by 5 bases and J by 4 bases, with 5 bases between them. This CDR3 has 11 amino acids. Germline CDR1 reads SGHAT; CDR2 reads FQNNGV. CDR3 in DNA: TGTGCCAGCAGCCACGCAGAGACCCAGTACTTC. Translation gives CASSHAETQYF.

The J gene is TRBJ1-2, the V gene TRBV12-3 or TRBV12-4; TRBD1 is a possible D gene (6 bases). The ends were cut back, 4 bases at V and 0 bases at J, with 21 bases in the middle. The CDR3 loop spans 18 amino acids. CDR3: CASSSTPQGTLANYGYTF. CDR3 DNA sequence: TGTGCCAGCAGTTCGACCCCACAGGGCACCCTAGCTAACTATGGCTACACCTTC.

Details on this clonotype: A read error may produce the germline difference seen at one junction end. The V call is TRBV5-4, the J call TRBJ1-4, with TRBD1 as a possible D gene (5 bases). In germline, CDR1 is SGHNT, CDR2 YYREEE (reference sequence). This CDR3 spans 14 amino acids. CDR3 in DNA: TGTGCCAGTACCTCGGGGAGAGACAGTGAAAAACAGTTTTTT. Translation: CASTSGRDSEKQFF.

V is TRBV4-1 and J is TRBJ1-4, with TRBD1 as a possible D gene (5 bases). Trimming removed 2 bases from V and 7 bases from J, with 14 bases in between. Germline loops: CDR1 MGHRA, CDR2 YSYEKL. The CDR3 is 15 residues long. This CDR3 reads CASSQHGTSIEKLFF. The CDR3 bases are TGCGCCAGCAGCCAACATGGGACCTCCATTGAAAAACTGTTTTTT.

This clonotype has ten or more counts. The chain combines TRBV6-6 with TRBJ2-1; maybe TRBD2 (7 bases). The CDR3 loop spans 13 amino acids. The V gene lost 2 bases and the J gene lost 9 bases, with 11 bases spanning the gap. Germline V CDR1 and CDR2: MNHNY, SVGAGI (reference sequence). The DNA of the CDR3 is TGTGCCAGCAGTTACAGGGGGAGGGGTGAGCAGTTCTTC. Its translation: CASSYRGRGEQFF.

Notes on this clonotype: Here the CDR3 omits its conserved ending phenylalanine or tryptophan, so a read error is the likely source. The V gene is TRBV6-5, the J gene TRBJ1-2; 7 bases line up with TRBD1. The CDR3 is made up of 14 amino acids. The V gene's germline CDR1 is MNHEY and CDR2 SVGAGI. CDR3 nucleotide sequence: TGTGTCAGCAGTTACGGACAGGCTAACTGTGGCTACACCTTA. This encodes CVSSYGQANCGYTL.

To note about this clonotype: One junction end disagrees with the germline gene, perhaps due to a read error. This chain joins TRBV5-1 and TRBJ2-3; 8 nucleotides agree with TRBD2. The CDR3 has 17 residues. Germline V lookup: CDR1 SGHRS, CDR2 YFSETQ. The CDR3 coding sequence is TGCTCCAGCAGCTTGGCCCTTAGCGGGGCTAGCACAGATACGCAGTATTTT. It specifies CSSSLALSGASTDTQYF.

A remark on this clonotype: Relative to the germline gene, one junction end is altered; a read error may explain this. This rearrangement joins TRBV5-4 to TRBJ2-3, with no clear D. From germline, CDR1 is SGHNT and CDR2 YYREEE (reference sequence). This CDR3 has 15 residues. The CDR3 reads CASSSGPSGAATRYF. The CDR3 region has the DNA TGTGCCAGCAGCTCCGGCCCCTCCGGCGCAGCTACGCGGTATTTT.

This clonotype was observed at least ten times. The chain employs TRBV30 and TRBJ2-1; 10 bases line up with TRBD2. J gave up 10 bases and V 0 bases, and 12 bases lay outside the gene matches. The CDR3 is 16 amino acids. The germline gives CDR1 GTSNPN, CDR2 SVGIG (reference sequence). CDR3 coding DNA: TGTGCCTGGAGTGTACTGAGACTAGCGGGTGGACAGGAGCAGTTCTTC. The encoded protein is CAWSVLRLAGGQEQFF. Using reference TRBV30 and TRBJ2-1 for the parts outside the CDR3, the full variable domain is SQTIHQWPATLVQPVGSPLSLECTVEGTSNPNLYWYRQAAGRGLQLLFYSVGIGQISSEVPQNLSASRPQDRQFILSSKKLLLSDSGFYLCAWSVLRLAGGQEQFFGPGTRLTVL.

As for this clonotype: A much larger clone lies one base from this, so it may be a read error. The gene calls are TRBV6-5 and TRBJ2-1; tentatively, D is TRBD1 (5 bases). This CDR3 contains 16 residues. CDR1 and CDR2 (germline): MNHEY, SVGAGI. Trimming took off 8 bases at V and 0 bases at J, with 17 bases between the two ends. CDR3 region: CASGSRTTSSYNEQFF. The CDR3 DNA reads TGTGCCAGCGGAAGTAGGACAACGAGCTCCTACAATGAGCAGTTCTTC.

This clonotype is termed medium-sized. This chain links TRBV29-1 with TRBJ1-4; no definite D call. This CDR3 is built from 10 residues. Germline assignment: CDR1 SQVTM and CDR2 ANQGSEA. The V end was cut by 7 bases, the J end by 6 bases, with 6 bases between. The chain's CDR3 is CSALDEKLFF. CDR3 DNA sequence: TGCAGCGCCCTAGATGAAAAACTGTTTTTT.

This clonotype was detected ten times or more. This rearrangement joins TRBV29-1 to TRBJ1-4; D unclear. From germline, CDR1 is SQVTM and CDR2 ANQGSEA. This CDR3 has 11 residues. The ends were cut back, 6 bases at V and 6 bases at J, with 8 bases in the middle. The DNA for the CDR3 is TGCAGCGTCCTGGAGGATGAAAAACTGTTTTTT. Its translation: CSVLEDEKLFF.

Concerning this clonotype: The conserved phenylalanine or tryptophan normally closing the CDR3 is absent here, so this likely arose from a read error. The chain has TRBV5-1 and TRBJ2-1; no firm D call. The CDR3 consists of 16 residues. Germline CDR1 and CDR2: SGHRS and YFSETQ. With 1 base removed from V and 4 bases from J, the gap between germline ends came to 15 bases. The CDR3: CASSLRSSQKYNEQFY. In DNA form, the CDR3 reads TGCGCCAGCAGCTTGAGGTCCTCCCAAAAATACAATGAGCAGTTCTAC.